A single T cell receptor beta chain is shown here with its context. The antigen remains unidentified. The CDR3 spans 13 residues. Germline V gene sequence: CDR1 GTSNPN, CDR2 SVGIG (reference sequence). UMI-tagged 5'RACE template switching yielded the TCR beta cDNA. TCRdb derives one entry per CDR3 protein from the 5' RACE reads, leaving out DNA. The sample totals approximately 22,000 distinct CDR3 sequences; its top ten clones hold roughly 58%. The data are from a study of T cells expressing NK-cell markers. Study information: Obtained from sorted CD3+CD56+NKG2C+, CD3+CD56+NKG2C- and CD3+CD56-NKG2C+ T cells were the TCR beta repertoires. One of eight sequenced donors was HCMV-seronegative; the other seven were seropositive. Findings of the study overall: The dominant NKG2C+ clonotypes represented about 1.0-7.0% of CD8+ T cells in over 5 donors.

The origin of this receptor is a man aged 18 to 69 in good health. This rearrangement joins TRBV30 to TRBJ1-6. Sequenced sample: blood T cells: a sorted CD56 or NKG2C T cell subset, CD4+ or CD8+ T cells, or bulk PBMC T cells (not recorded which). The CDR3 region is CAWGRAYNSPLHF.